The clone carrying this T cell receptor (beta chain) showed up just a few times. Germline lookup yields CDR1 KGHSH and CDR2 LQKENI. V shed 6 bases and J shed 7 bases, with 16 bases lying between them. The length of the CDR3 is 15 residues. This entry is derived from a study of human T cells and chemical hapten exposure. One entry per CDR3 protein, called by TCRdb with MiXCR from the RACE reads. The repertoire holds 370,000 or so distinct CDR3 sequences, with around 4.8% as singletons. As for time point: patch test 1, 2 weeks after DPC sensitization. As to treatment: therapeutic diphenylcyclopropenone sensitization with weekly scalp DPC.

Specimen: whole blood, collected in connection with sensitization to the hapten diphenylcyclopropenone (DPC). The receptor was derived from a woman aged 45-65 years with alopecia areata. Some clones in this sample may be carry-over from other donors' samples. The chain combines TRBV18 with TRBJ1-6; D possibly corresponds to TRBD1 (5 bases). In nucleotides, the CDR3 is TGTGCCAGCTCCCCGGTCGGGGCTAAGAATTCACCCCTCCACTTT. Protein: CASSPVGAKNSPLHF. The variable domain in full, completed from reference TRBV18 and TRBJ1-6, reads NAGVMQNPRHLVRRRGQEARLRCSPMKGHSHVYWYRQLPEEGLKFMVYLQKENIIDESGMPKERFSAEFPKEGPSILRIQQVVRGDSAAYFCASSPVGAKNSPLHFGNGTRLTVT.